Listed below are T cell receptor beta chains from one sample, sequenced in a study of OX40 agonist ivuxolimab in advanced cancers. Clones were sequenced by immunoSEQ multiplex PCR, and TCRdb holds only the in-frame ones, with some missing. There are roughly 120,000 clones in the sample; roughly 90% occur only once, and 0.8% to 1% lies in the top ten. Specimen: CD4+ or CD8+ T cells sorted from blood, collected in a trial of the OX40 agonist ivuxolimab. These receptors originate from an adult with an advanced solid tumor such as melanoma, head and neck, liver or kidney cancer. Each CDR3 is given with its conserved first and last residue. The D gene is left open where the match is weak. Where a row states a size, it is once, few, many or the class of an expanded clone; other rows omit it.

j_gene | abundance | v_gene | d_gene | CDR3aa | CDR3nt
TRBJ2-1 | . | TRBV19 | TRBD2 | CASSPTGGINEQFF | TGTGCCAGTAGTCCGACGGGGGGGATCAATGAGCAGTTCTTC
TRBJ2-5 | . | TRBV27 | . | CASLGETQYF | TGTGCCAGCCTTGGAGAGACCCAGTACTTC
TRBJ1-2 | . | TRBV28 | . | CASSLSRDGYTF | TGTGCCAGCAGTTTAAGCAGGGATGGCTACACCTTC
TRBJ1-2 | . | TRBV27 | . | CASSLSGLYGYTF | TGTGCCAGCAGTTTGTCAGGGCTCTATGGCTACACCTTC
TRBJ2-7 | few | TRBV4-2 | . | CASSQEGAPVEQYF | TGTGCCAGCAGCCAAGAGGGGGCACCCGTGGAGCAGTACTTC
TRBJ2-5 | . | TRBV28 | TRBD1 | CASSRDRRETQYF | TGTGCCAGCAGTCGGGACAGACGAGAGACCCAGTACTTC
TRBJ2-1 | once | TRBV6-6 | TRBD1 | CASSSPTGNNEQFF | TGTGCCAGCAGCTCCCCGACAGGGAACAATGAGCAGTTCTTC
TRBJ1-1 | . | TRBV10-3 | . | CAISEVGGANTEAFF | TGTGCCATCAGTGAGGTGGGGGGGGCGAACACTGAAGCTTTCTTT
TRBJ1-1 | . | TRBV28 | TRBD1 | CATWTGGTEAFF | TGTGCCACCTGGACAGGGGGCACTGAAGCTTTCTTT
TRBJ1-1 | . | TRBV5-4 | . | CASSWGGRGPNTEAFF | TGTGCCAGCAGCTGGGGGGGTAGGGGTCCAAACACTGAAGCTTTCTTT
TRBJ2-7 | few | TRBV7-2 | . | CASSSDLYEQYF | TGTGCCAGCAGCTCGGACTTGTACGAGCAGTACTTC
TRBJ2-1 | . | TRBV18 | TRBD2 | CASSPPLAGGSWVEQFF | TGTGCCAGCTCACCACCGTTAGCGGGAGGGTCTTGGGTTGAGCAGTTCTTC
TRBJ1-5 | . | TRBV28 | . | CASTTAAYQPQHF | TGTGCCAGCACCACGGCGGCTTATCAGCCCCAGCATTTT
TRBJ2-1 | . | TRBV6-5 | TRBD2 | CASSYGLAGGNEQFF | TGTGCCAGCAGTTACGGACTAGCGGGGGGAAATGAGCAGTTCTTC
TRBJ1-3 | . | TRBV15 | . | CATSRDLRTSDTIYF | TGTGCCACCAGCAGAGATCTAAGGACATCGGACACCATATATTTT
TRBJ2-3 | . | TRBV28 | TRBD2 | CASSLKREGRWGTDTQYF | TGTGCCAGCAGTTTAAAGAGGGAGGGCCGGTGGGGCACAGATACGCAGTATTTT
TRBJ2-1 | . | TRBV11-2 | TRBD2 | CASSLDLYASGRYNEQFF | TGTGCCAGCAGCTTAGATCTGTATGCTAGCGGGAGGTACAATGAGCAGTTCTTC
TRBJ2-7 | . | TRBV9 | . | CASSGQGYEQYF | TGTGCCAGCAGCGGGCAGGGGTACGAGCAGTACTTC
TRBJ1-2 | . | TRBV7-2 | . | CASSLVAGDYGYTF | TGTGCCAGCAGCTTAGTAGCAGGGGACTATGGCTACACCTTC
TRBJ2-6 | . | TRBV2 | . | CASSENNSGANVLTF | TGTGCCAGCAGTGAAAACAACTCTGGGGCCAACGTCCTGACTTTC
TRBJ2-5 | . | TRBV5-1 | . | CASSLPGEGETQYF | TGCGCCAGCAGCTTGCCGGGAGAGGGGGAGACCCAGTACTTC